What follows is one T cell receptor (beta chain) and its context. Gene and germline names: mouse. These data are taken from a study of tissue T cells after allogeneic stem cell transplantation. Time point given: mouse harvest day 14 after allogeneic transplant. The graft held 10^6 splenic CD5+ T cells and 10^7 T-cell-depleted bone marrow cells. Clones were sequenced by immunoSEQ multiplex PCR, and TCRdb holds only the in-frame ones, with some missing. The table includes roughly 980 clones, roughly half detected once. The TCR was taken from a female BALB/c mouse given C57BL/6 T cells with graft-versus-host disease after an allogeneic hematopoietic cell transplant. Sequenced: spleen.

The chain's CDR3 is CASSLTDSGNTLYF. The CDR3 DNA, read in part, is TGTGCAAGCAGCTTAACAGATTCTGGAAATACGCTCTAT. This chain uses TRBV16 with TRBJ1-3; D gene uncertain. The DNA ends 1 residue before the CDR3 does, and the rest of the CDR3 is filled in from the germline J gene. V was clipped by 2 bases and J by 0 bases, with 5 bases between them. This CDR3 region has 14 residues. Germline assignment: CDR1 SGHSA and CDR2 FRNQAP.